The entry that follows covers one T cell receptor beta chain sequence. The data are from a study of cytomegalovirus exposure and HLA in healthy donors. This PCR relied on a set of 60 Vbeta primers and 13 Jbeta primers. As originally analysed: A later analysis tallied 65 million to 85 million unique TCR beta chains, approximately 10 million of them shared. Some clones are missing from TCRdb's copy, which holds only in-frame ones; the method was immunoSEQ multiplex PCR. Clone size and V and J calls were adopted from that table, with D and trimming inferred from the DNA. This table holds tens of thousands of clones. Material: PBMCs. This clonotype was sampled from a man aged 40-49 years in good health and CMV-seronegative.

The CDR3, as DNA: TGCGCCAGCAGCCAAGAGAACAGGGGCGGCGATAATGAAAAACTGTTTTTT. Translated: CASSQENRGGDNEKLFF. This chain links TRBV4-1 with TRBJ1-4; TRBD1 matches at 7 bases. The CDR3 consists of 17 residues. V lost 0 bases and J lost 4; bases outside the gene matches: 8. CDR1 is MGHRA and CDR2 is YSYEKL in the germline V gene.